The 25 T cell receptor beta chains given below trace back to one sample, sequenced in a study of cytomegalovirus exposure and HLA in healthy donors. In the PCR, 60 Vbeta and 13 Jbeta primers were used. The data were produced by immunoSEQ multiplex PCR, yet TCRdb's version contains in-frame clones alone and is incomplete. The sample has over 70,000 clones; approximately 69% are singletons. The sequenced material came from PBMCs. These TCRs come from a woman in her forties or fifties in good health and CMV-seropositive.

CDR3 in DNA: TGCGCCAGCAGCTACCTCGGGACAGGGGTCATGAACACTGAAGCTTTCTTT. Translating it yields CASSYLGTGVMNTEAFF. The chain links TRBV5-1 to TRBJ1-1, with 10 nucleotides matching TRBD1. CDR1 and CDR2 from the germline V gene are SGHRS and YFSETQ. The CDR3 has 17 residues. J lost 0 bases, V lost 3 bases, and 8 bases had no gene match.

The J gene is TRBJ2-7, the V gene TRBV2; D ambiguous. The V end lost 7 bases, the J end lost 7 bases, and 14 bases lay between the germline ends. Germline V gene sequence: CDR1 SNHLY, CDR2 FYNNEI. The CDR3 consists of 12 residues. CDR3 in amino acids: CASKSQKDEQYF. The CDR3 nucleotides are TGTGCCAGCAAAAGTCAGAAAGATGAGCAGTACTTC.

The chain uses TRBV5-1 and TRBJ2-7; D possibly corresponds to TRBD1 (5 bases). The CDR3 is 14 amino acids. The V and J ends lost 2 bases and 1 base respectively, with 10 bases between them. Germline V CDR1 and CDR2: SGHRS, YFSETQ. The CDR3 here is CASSLDSSSYEQYF. The DNA of the CDR3 is TGCGCCAGCAGCTTAGACAGTAGTTCCTACGAGCAGTACTTC.

Only a few counts were recorded for this clone. The chain has TRBV28 and TRBJ1-2; D possibly corresponds to TRBD1 (5 bases). The germline V and J ends were trimmed by 8 bases and 6 bases, with 25 bases remaining between them. The CDR3 has 16 amino acids. The V gene's germline CDR1 is MDHEN and CDR2 SYDVKM. CDR3: CASAGASVWGGHGYTF. The CDR3 nucleotides are TGTGCCAGCGCCGGGGCCAGTGTTTGGGGGGGACATGGCTACACCTTC.

In this sample, this clone turned up a few times. Sequence at one end of the junction differs from germline and may be a read error. The chain carries TRBV18 and TRBJ1-1; 8 positions agree with TRBD1. Germline-derived CDR1 and CDR2 are KGHSH and LQKENI. The CDR3 has 16 residues. DNA for the CDR3: TGTGCCAGCTCCCCACGACAGGGGACGAGTTCCACTGAAGCTTTCTTT. Translating it yields CASSPRQGTSSTEAFF.

The rearrangement links TRBV6-1 to TRBJ1-1; possibly TRBD1 for D (6 bases). CDR1 and CDR2 from the germline V gene are MNHNS and SASEGT. Trimming left V 7 bases short and J 5 bases short, with 17 bases between. The CDR3 is 14 residues long. This CDR3 is CASIQTGPGTEAFF. In nucleotides, the CDR3 is TGTGCCAGCATTCAAACAGGGCCAGGGACTGAAGCTTTCTTT.

Only a few counts were recorded for this clone. The chain couples TRBV11-2 to TRBJ2-7; 11 positions match TRBD1. V was pared by 8 bases and J by 6 bases, with 12 bases of the junction left unmatched. CDR1 and CDR2 from the germline V gene are SGHAT and FQNNGV. This CDR3 is 15 amino acids long. CDR3 sequence: CASQDGGQGVIEQYF. The DNA for the CDR3 is TGTGCCAGCCAGGACGGGGGACAGGGGGTGATCGAGCAGTACTTC.

Notes on this clone: The sample carries other DNA sequences with the same CDR3. The rearrangement uses TRBV7-2 and TRBJ1-2, with a possible D match to TRBD1 (5 bases). Trimming took 4 bases from V and 3 from J, leaving 12 bases between them. Germline values: CDR1 SGHTA, CDR2 FQGNSA. This CDR3 comprises 14 residues. The CDR3 sequence: CASSSVAGYYGYTF. The CDR3 DNA reads TGTGCCAGCAGCTCGGTGGCAGGGTACTATGGCTACACCTTC.

V is TRBV2 and J is TRBJ1-6; the match to TRBD1 covers 7 bases. The J segment lost 6 bases and the V segment lost 10 bases, leaving 6 bases of the junction unmatched. Germline CDR1 is SNHLY and CDR2 is FYNNEI. This CDR3 has 13 amino acids. The CDR3 nucleotides read TGTGCCACTGGACAGGAGGCTAATTCACCCCTCCACTTT. Translating gives CATGQEANSPLHF.

This clone was detected a few times. Here the CDR3 reads CASSRDRGGYEQYF. Here the CDR3 DNA reads TGTGCCAGCAGCAGAGACAGGGGGGGCTACGAGCAGTACTTC. The V and J genes are TRBV11-2 and TRBJ2-7, with TRBD1 matching over 9 bases. CDR3 length equals 14 residues. Germline values: CDR1 SGHAT, CDR2 FQNNGV. The junction had 5 bases not matched to a gene; V was cut back by 5 bases and J by 3 bases.

The V call is TRBV10-1, the J call TRBJ2-3; TRBD1 aligns across 7 bases. There are 17 residues in the CDR3. Germline V gene data show CDR1 as WNHNN and CDR2 as SYGVQD (reference sequence). V shed 0 bases and J 0 bases; nucleotides not matched to a gene: 6. The CDR3 region is CASSESPSGGSTDTQYF. The CDR3 DNA reads TGCGCCAGCAGTGAGTCCCCTTCAGGGGGTAGCACAGATACGCAGTATTTT.

This clone was detected only a few times. The chain carries TRBV5-4 and TRBJ1-2; no firm D call. CDR3 length equals 15 residues. Trimming took 0 bases from V and 2 from J, leaving 11 bases between them. Germline lookup yields CDR1 SGHNT and CDR2 YYREEE (reference sequence). The CDR3 coding sequence is TGTGCCAGCAGCTTGGTTGGAGACCTAAACTATGGCTACACCTTC. Translated: CASSLVGDLNYGYTF.

The CDR3 loop reads CAIGRAGDTEAFF. Here the CDR3 DNA reads TGTGCCATCGGGCGGGCCGGGGACACTGAAGCTTTCTTT. This chain uses TRBV10-3 with TRBJ1-1; D ambiguous. Germline loops: CDR1 ENHRY, CDR2 SYGVKD. Trimming pared 8 bases from V and 3 bases from J, leaving 13 bases between. The CDR3 is made up of 13 amino acids.

This clone was detected only once. The chain has TRBV11-2 and TRBJ2-2; D perhaps matches TRBD1 (6 bases). Germline assignment: CDR1 SGHAT and CDR2 FQNNGV. V lost 5 bases and J 0 bases, leaving 10 bases between the germline ends. The CDR3 spans 15 residues. DNA of the CDR3: TGTGCCAGCAGCCCCTGGACAGCGAACACCGGGGAGCTGTTTTTT. Protein sequence: CASSPWTANTGELFF.

This chain connects TRBV9 to TRBJ2-7; 8 bases are a match to TRBD1. The V gene's germline CDR1 is SGDLS and CDR2 YYNGEE. The ends lost 1 base at V and 6 bases at J; junction bases unmatched: 6. The CDR3 loop spans 14 amino acids. Here the CDR3 DNA reads TGTGCCAGCAGCGTAAGCAACAGGGGGACCGAGCAGTACTTC. Protein sequence: CASSVSNRGTEQYF.

The chain employs TRBV11-2 and TRBJ2-3, with no clear D. Trimming removed 0 bases from V and 5 bases from J, with 6 bases in between. Germline values: CDR1 SGHAT, CDR2 FQNNGV. This CDR3 is 13 amino acids long. CDR3 sequence reads: CASSLESVDTQYF. The CDR3 nucleotides read TGTGCCAGCAGCTTAGAGAGCGTAGATACGCAGTATTTT.

This clone was seen ten or more times. One end of the junction is discordant with germline, which a read error may explain. The sample has other DNA sequences that encode this CDR3 too. The rearrangement joins TRBV5-4 to TRBJ2-5; D might be TRBD2 (6 bases). The CDR3 loop spans 15 amino acids. From germline, CDR1 is SGHNT and CDR2 YYREEE (reference sequence). DNA of the CDR3: TGCGCCAGCAGCCCCTCGGGGGACCCACGGGAGACCCAGTACTTC. Translating gives CASSPSGDPRETQYF.

The rearrangement uses TRBV5-4 and TRBJ1-1, with 7 bases aligning to TRBD1. CDR1 and CDR2 (germline): SGHNT, YYREEE (reference sequence). The J segment lost 0 bases and the V segment lost 4 bases, leaving 6 bases of the junction unmatched. The CDR3 consists of 15 residues. The CDR3 DNA reads TGTGCCAGCAGCCGAACAGGGGTTATGAACACTGAAGCTTTCTTT. Encoded protein: CASSRTGVMNTEAFF.

This clone was counted a single time. The chain carries TRBV28 and TRBJ1-4; D possibly corresponds to TRBD1 (6 bases). The CDR3 loop spans 16 amino acids. With 5 bases removed from V and 3 bases from J, the gap between germline ends came to 16 bases. In germline, CDR1 is MDHEN, CDR2 SYDVKM. The DNA for the CDR3 is TGTGCCAGCAGTCTACTCTCGGGACAATCTAATGAAAAACTGTTTTTT. This gives the protein CASSLLSGQSNEKLFF.

V is TRBV5-1 and J is TRBJ2-7, with D tentatively TRBD2 (6 bases). Germline V CDR1 and CDR2: SGHRS, YFSETQ. V lost 0 bases and J 1 base, leaving 14 bases between the germline ends. The CDR3 has 16 residues. CDR3 coding DNA: TGCGCCAGCAGCTTGGGGCAGGGAGGTAGATCCTACGAGCAGTACTTC. This gives the protein CASSLGQGGRSYEQYF.

This chain uses TRBV28 with TRBJ2-1; 9 nucleotides match TRBD2. CDR3 length: 15 residues. J was trimmed by 6 bases and V by 11 bases; bases with no gene match: 14. The germline CDR1 and CDR2 sequences are MDHEN and SYDVKM. The chain's CDR3 is CAWGLQAGGLNEQFF. The CDR3 nucleotides read TGTGCCTGGGGCCTTCAAGCGGGGGGCCTCAATGAGCAGTTCTTC. Full variable domain (outside the CDR3, taken from reference TRBV28 and TRBJ2-1): DVKVTQSSRYLVKRTGEKVFLECVQDMDHENMFWYRQDPGLGLRLIYFSYDVKMKEKGDIPEGYSVSREKKERFSLILESASTNQTSMYLCAWGLQAGGLNEQFFGPGTRLTVL.

V and J are TRBV9 and TRBJ2-3, with 11 bases aligning to TRBD2. V trimming: 2 bases; J trimming: 2 bases; junction bases outside the gene matches: 4. The CDR3 extends over 16 amino acids. CDR1 and CDR2 from the germline V gene are SGDLS and YYNGEE. This CDR3 is CASSVQTSGNTDTQYF. Written as DNA, the CDR3 is TGTGCCAGCAGCGTTCAGACTAGCGGGAACACAGATACGCAGTATTTT.

This chain connects TRBV18 to TRBJ1-3; D is possibly TRBD1 (5 bases). V lost 5 bases and J 4 bases, leaving 15 bases between the germline ends. CDR3 length equals 15 residues. Looked up from germline, CDR1 is KGHSH and CDR2 is LQKENI. This chain's CDR3 is CASSGGESMGNTIYF. The CDR3 bases are TGTGCCAGCTCAGGAGGGGAATCTATGGGAAACACCATATATTTT. The whole variable domain, remainder taken from reference TRBV18 and TRBJ1-3, is NAGVMQNPRHLVRRRGQEARLRCSPMKGHSHVYWYRQLPEEGLKFMVYLQKENIIDESGMPKERFSAEFPKEGPSILRIQQVVRGDSAAYFCASSGGESMGNTIYFGEGSWLTVV.

The chain uses TRBV29-1 and TRBJ2-6; 8 positions agree with TRBD1. The CDR3 has 14 amino acids. With V trimmed by 3 bases and J by 2 bases, 0 bases remained unmatched. Germline V gene sequence: CDR1 SQVTM, CDR2 ANQGSEA. The CDR3 region has the DNA TGCAGCGTTGAGGGACAGGCTGGGGCCAACGTCCTGACTTTC. Amino acids: CSVEGQAGANVLTF.

The chain joins TRBV7-2 to TRBJ2-5; the D gene is possibly TRBD2 (7 bases). Trimming shortened V by 8 bases and J by 0 bases, and 13 bases separated the two germline ends. CDR1 SGHTA and CDR2 FQGNSA come from the germline V gene. CDR3 length: 14 residues. CDR3 coding DNA: TGTGCCAGCGCGGGGGCAGAGTACCAAGAGACCCAGTACTTC. It encodes CASAGAEYQETQYF.